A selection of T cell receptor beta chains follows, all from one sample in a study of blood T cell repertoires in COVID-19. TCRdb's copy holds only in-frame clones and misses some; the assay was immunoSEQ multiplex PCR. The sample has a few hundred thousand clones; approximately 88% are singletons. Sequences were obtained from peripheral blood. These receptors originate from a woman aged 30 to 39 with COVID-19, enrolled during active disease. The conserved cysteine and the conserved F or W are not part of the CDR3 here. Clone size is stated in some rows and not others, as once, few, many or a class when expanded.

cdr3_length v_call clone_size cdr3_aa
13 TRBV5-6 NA ASSLIEGASRGYT
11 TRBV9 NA ASSAQANSPLH
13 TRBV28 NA ASSGTSFSTDTQY
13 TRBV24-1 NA ATSAPGDNTGELF
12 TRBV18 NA ASRRAGGQETQY
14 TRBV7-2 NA ASSLAGTGYTGELF
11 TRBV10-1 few ASSDSSNQPQH
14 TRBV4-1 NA ASSQGPGIAKNIQY
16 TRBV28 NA ASSSSRTGSSYNSPLH
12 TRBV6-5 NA ASRERGWTDTQY
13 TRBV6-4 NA ASSPGQENTGELF
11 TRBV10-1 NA ASNDRATDTQY
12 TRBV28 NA ASTLRGGNYGYT
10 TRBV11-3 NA VSSPAGYEAF
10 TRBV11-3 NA ASSFYGDTQY
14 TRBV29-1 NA SVRGPGGDGTDTQY
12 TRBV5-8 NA ASRRQGSPYEQY
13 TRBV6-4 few ASRELAGPYNEQF
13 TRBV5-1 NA ASSLAQGGNYGYT
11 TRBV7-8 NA ASSLDVGDEQY
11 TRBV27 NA ASGQGRDYGYT
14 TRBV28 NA ASSPTPDRGRSGYT
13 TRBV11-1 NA ASSSLDRQDQPQH
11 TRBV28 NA ASTWGGRGPQH
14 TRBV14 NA ASSQEIYSGVREQF
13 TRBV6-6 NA ASSYRTLRTDTQY
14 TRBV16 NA ASSPRTSGGYNEQF
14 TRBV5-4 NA ASSLGLAGEQETQY
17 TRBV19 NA ASRGLGAGGLSSYNEQF